The 7 T cell receptor beta chains given below trace back to one sample, sequenced in a study of PD-1 blockade in classical Hodgkin lymphoma. Sequencing used immunoSEQ multiplex PCR; TCRdb keeps in-frame clones, though not all of them. The sample lists about 13,000 clones; roughly 90% were seen once. Following autologous stem cell transplantation, relapse occurred in every patient, and exposure to brentuximab vedotin varied. Researchers report purifying CD4+ T cells from thawed PBMCs by magnetic negative selection. Specimen: CD4+ T cells from blood, collected at baseline. The receptor source for this set is a human donor with classical Hodgkin lymphoma.

This clone was recorded only once. The chain joins TRBV6-6 to TRBJ1-5; D uncertain. The CDR3 loop spans 15 amino acids. Per germline, CDR1 MNHNY and CDR2 SVGAGI (reference sequence). V shed 7 bases and J shed 1 base, with 14 bases lying between them. CDR3 loop: CASTASARSNQPQHF. The CDR3 nucleotides are TGTGCCAGCACCGCGTCGGCGAGGAGCAATCAGCCCCAGCATTTT.

This clone was detected only a few times. The chain employs TRBV11-2 and TRBJ1-5; D is perhaps TRBD1 (6 bases). From germline, CDR1 is SGHAT and CDR2 FQNNGV. Trimming took off 4 bases at V and 0 bases at J, with 7 bases between the two ends. The CDR3 length is 14 residues. The DNA for the CDR3 is TGTGCCAGCAGCTCACAGGGTAGCAATCAGCCCCAGCATTTT. Its translation is CASSSQGSNQPQHF.

The chain recombines TRBV5-1 with TRBJ1-1; 7 bases line up with TRBD1. Germline trimming cut 0 bases from V and 4 bases from J; bases unmatched to any gene: 6. The CDR3 sequence is 15 residues long. Per germline, CDR1 SGHRS and CDR2 YFSETQ. The CDR3 spells CASSLGTGVGTEAFF. DNA of the CDR3: TGCGCCAGCAGCTTGGGCACAGGGGTTGGCACTGAAGCTTTCTTT.

The chain is built from TRBV27 and TRBJ2-3; D unresolved. The V end was cut by 7 bases, the J end by 1 base, with 18 bases between. Looked up from germline, CDR1 is MNHEY and CDR2 is SMNVEV (reference sequence). The CDR3 length is 16 residues. In nucleotides, the CDR3 is TGTGCCAGCATCCTCGCCCCCCGGGTCGGCACAGATACGCAGTATTTT. It translates to CASILAPRVGTDTQYF.

This clone is a singleton in its sample. Other DNA variants within this sample encode the same CDR3. J is TRBJ2-3 and V is TRBV11-2, with D unresolved. This CDR3 comprises 16 residues. Germline V gene lookup returns CDR1 SGHAT and CDR2 FQNNGV. V lost 0 bases and J lost 0, with 10 bases in between. The CDR3 DNA reads as TGTGCCAGCAGCTTAGAGGACCTCATCAGCACAGATACGCAGTATTTT. Translated, it gives CASSLEDLISTDTQYF.

The chain carries TRBV9 and TRBJ2-3; a weak D match, TRBD2 (6 bases). Germline loops: CDR1 SGDLS, CDR2 YYNGEE. The CDR3 length is 13 residues. V lost 0 bases and J lost 6, with 8 bases in between. CDR3 sequence: CASSVAAGDTQYF. The CDR3 DNA follows: TGTGCCAGCAGCGTAGCAGCGGGTGATACGCAGTATTTT.

Here the CDR3 reads CASRLTSGDYEQYF. As DNA, the CDR3 is TGTGCCAGCAGGCTAACTAGCGGGGATTACGAGCAGTACTTC. The V and J genes are TRBV2 and TRBJ2-7; 10 bases line up with TRBD2. Germline CDR1 and CDR2: SNHLY and FYNNEI. The V segment lost 6 bases and the J segment 4 bases; nucleotides outside the gene matches: 6. This CDR3 spans 14 amino acids.